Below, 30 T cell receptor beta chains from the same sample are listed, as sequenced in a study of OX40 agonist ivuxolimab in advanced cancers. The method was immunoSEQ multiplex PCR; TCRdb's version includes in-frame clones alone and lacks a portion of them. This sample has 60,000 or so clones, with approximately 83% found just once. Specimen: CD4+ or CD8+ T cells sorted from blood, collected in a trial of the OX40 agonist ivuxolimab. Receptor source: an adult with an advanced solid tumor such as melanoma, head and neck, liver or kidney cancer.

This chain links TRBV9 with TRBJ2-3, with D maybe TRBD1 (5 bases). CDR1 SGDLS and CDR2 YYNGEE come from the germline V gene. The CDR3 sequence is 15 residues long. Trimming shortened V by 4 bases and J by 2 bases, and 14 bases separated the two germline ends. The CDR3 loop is CASSPRATYTDTQYF. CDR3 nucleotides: TGTGCCAGCAGCCCCAGGGCGACCTACACAGATACGCAGTATTTT.

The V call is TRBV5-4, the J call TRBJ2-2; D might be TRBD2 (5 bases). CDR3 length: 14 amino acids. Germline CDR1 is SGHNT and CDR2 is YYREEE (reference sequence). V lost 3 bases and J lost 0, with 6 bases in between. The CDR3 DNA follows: TGTGCCAGCAGCTCCGGGACGAACACCGGGGAGCTGTTTTTT. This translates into CASSSGTNTGELFF.

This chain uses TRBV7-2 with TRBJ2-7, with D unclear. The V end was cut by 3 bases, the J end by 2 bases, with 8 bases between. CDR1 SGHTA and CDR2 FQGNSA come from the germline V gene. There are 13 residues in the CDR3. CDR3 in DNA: TGTGCCAGCAGCTTTGACTGGGCCTACGAGCAGTACTTC. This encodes CASSFDWAYEQYF.

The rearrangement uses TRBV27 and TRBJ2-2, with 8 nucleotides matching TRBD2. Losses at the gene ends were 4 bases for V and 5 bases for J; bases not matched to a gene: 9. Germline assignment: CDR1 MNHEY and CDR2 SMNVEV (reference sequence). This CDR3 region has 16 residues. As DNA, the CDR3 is TGTGCCAGCAGTTCTCCACAGCGGGAGCGAACCGGGGAGCTGTTTTTT. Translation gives CASSSPQRERTGELFF.

The CDR3 is CASSPGSLEQFF. The CDR3 nucleotides are TGTGCCAGCAGCCCCGGGAGCCTGGAGCAGTTCTTC. The chain has TRBV13 and TRBJ2-1; a weak D match, TRBD2 (6 bases). Trimming took off 5 bases at V and 10 bases at J, with 12 bases between the two ends. The CDR3 is 12 amino acids. The germline gives CDR1 PRHDT, CDR2 FYEKMQ (reference sequence).

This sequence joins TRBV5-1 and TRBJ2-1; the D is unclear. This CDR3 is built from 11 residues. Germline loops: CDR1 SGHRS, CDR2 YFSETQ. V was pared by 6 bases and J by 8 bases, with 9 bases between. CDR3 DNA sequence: TGCGCCAGCAATTCGGGCTATGAGCAGTTCTTC. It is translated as CASNSGYEQFF.

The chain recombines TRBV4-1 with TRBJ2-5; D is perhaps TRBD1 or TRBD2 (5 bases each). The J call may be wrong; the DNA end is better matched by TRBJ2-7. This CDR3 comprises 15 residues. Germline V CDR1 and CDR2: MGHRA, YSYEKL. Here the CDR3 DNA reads TGCGCCAGCAGCCGCGGACCGGGACCCAGTTACGAGCAGTACTTC. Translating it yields CASSRGPGPSYEQYF.

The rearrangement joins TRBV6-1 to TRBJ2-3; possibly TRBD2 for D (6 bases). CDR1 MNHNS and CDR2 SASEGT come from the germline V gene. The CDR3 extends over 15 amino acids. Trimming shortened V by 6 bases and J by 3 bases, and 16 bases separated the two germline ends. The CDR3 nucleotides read TGTGCCAGCAGGCCTACCGGGACTCGTACAGATACGCAGTATTTT. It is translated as CASRPTGTRTDTQYF.

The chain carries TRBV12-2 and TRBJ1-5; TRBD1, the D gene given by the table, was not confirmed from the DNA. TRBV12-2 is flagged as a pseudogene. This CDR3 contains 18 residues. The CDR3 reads CASRLVELRDRVPQPQHF. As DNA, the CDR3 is TGTGCAAGTCGCTTAGTAGAGCTCCGGGACAGGGTACCTCAGCCCCAGCATTTT.

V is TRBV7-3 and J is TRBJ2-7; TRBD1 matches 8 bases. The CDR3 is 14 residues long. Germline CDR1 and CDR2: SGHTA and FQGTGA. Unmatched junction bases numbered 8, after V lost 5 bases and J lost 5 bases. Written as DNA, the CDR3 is TGTGCCAGCAGCCTGGACAGGGTGAGCAACGAGCAGTACTTC. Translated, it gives CASSLDRVSNEQYF.

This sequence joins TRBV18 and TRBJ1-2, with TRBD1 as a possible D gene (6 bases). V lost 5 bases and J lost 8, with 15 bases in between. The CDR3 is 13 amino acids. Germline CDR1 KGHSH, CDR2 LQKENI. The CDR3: CASSKAGAEGYTF. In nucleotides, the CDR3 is TGTGCCAGCTCAAAAGCAGGGGCGGAAGGCTACACCTTC.

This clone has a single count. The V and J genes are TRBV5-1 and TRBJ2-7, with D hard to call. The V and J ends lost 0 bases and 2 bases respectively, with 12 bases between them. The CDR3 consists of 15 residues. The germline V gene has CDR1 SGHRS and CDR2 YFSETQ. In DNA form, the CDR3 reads TGCGCCAGCAGCTTGGATCCGGGCTCGGCCTACGAGCAGTACTTC. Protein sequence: CASSLDPGSAYEQYF.

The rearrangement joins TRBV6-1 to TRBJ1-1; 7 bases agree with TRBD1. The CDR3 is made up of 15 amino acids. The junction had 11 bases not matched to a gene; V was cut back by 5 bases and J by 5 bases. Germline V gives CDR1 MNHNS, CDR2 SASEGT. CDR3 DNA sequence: TGTGCCAGCAGTTCCAATGGGGCAGGGGGAACTGAAGCTTTCTTT. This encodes CASSSNGAGGTEAFF.

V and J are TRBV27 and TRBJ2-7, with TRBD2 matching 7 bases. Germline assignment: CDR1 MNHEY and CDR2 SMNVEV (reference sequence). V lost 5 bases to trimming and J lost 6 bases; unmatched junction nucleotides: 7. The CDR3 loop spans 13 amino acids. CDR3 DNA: TGTGCCAGCAGTCCACGGACTAGAAGCGAGCAGTACTTC. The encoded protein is CASSPRTRSEQYF.

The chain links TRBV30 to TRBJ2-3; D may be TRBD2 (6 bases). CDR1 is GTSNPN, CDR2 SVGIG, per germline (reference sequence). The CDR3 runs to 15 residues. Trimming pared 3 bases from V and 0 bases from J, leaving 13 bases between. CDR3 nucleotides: TGTGCCTGGAGGGATAGCGGCCTTAGCACAGATACGCAGTATTTT. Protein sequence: CAWRDSGLSTDTQYF.

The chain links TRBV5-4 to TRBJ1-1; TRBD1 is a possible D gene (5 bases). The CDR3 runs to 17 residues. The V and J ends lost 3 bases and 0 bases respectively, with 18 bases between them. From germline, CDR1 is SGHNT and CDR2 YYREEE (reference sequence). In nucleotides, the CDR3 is TGTGCCAGCAGCTCGCCTGGGGGAGGACCCATGAACACTGAAGCTTTCTTT. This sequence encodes CASSSPGGGPMNTEAFF.

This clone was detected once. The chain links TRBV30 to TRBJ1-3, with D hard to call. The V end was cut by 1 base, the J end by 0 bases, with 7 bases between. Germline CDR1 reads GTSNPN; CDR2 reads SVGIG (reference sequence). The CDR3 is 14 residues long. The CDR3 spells CAWSASSSGNTIYF. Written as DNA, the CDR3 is TGTGCCTGGAGTGCTTCTTCCTCTGGAAACACCATATATTTT.

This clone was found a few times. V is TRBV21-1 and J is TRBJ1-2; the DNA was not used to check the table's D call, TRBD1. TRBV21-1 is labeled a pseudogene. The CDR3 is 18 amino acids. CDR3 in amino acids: CASSSLGTGYRKNYGYTF. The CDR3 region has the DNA TGTGCCAGCAGCAGTTTGGGGACAGGCTATCGAAAAAACTATGGCTACACCTTC.

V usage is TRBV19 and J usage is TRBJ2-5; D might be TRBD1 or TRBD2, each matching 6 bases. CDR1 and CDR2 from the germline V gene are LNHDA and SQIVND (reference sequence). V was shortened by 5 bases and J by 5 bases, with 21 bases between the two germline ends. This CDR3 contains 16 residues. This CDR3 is CASSWAWGAREETQYF. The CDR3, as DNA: TGTGCCAGTAGTTGGGCGTGGGGGGCTCGGGAGGAGACCCAGTACTTC.

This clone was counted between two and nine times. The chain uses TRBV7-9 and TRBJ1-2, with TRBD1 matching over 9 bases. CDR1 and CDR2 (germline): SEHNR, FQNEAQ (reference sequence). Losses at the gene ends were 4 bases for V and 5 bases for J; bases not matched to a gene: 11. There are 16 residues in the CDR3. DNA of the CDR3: TGTGCCAGCAGCTCACCCGCTGGACAGGGGACTTATGGCTACACCTTC. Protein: CASSSPAGQGTYGYTF.

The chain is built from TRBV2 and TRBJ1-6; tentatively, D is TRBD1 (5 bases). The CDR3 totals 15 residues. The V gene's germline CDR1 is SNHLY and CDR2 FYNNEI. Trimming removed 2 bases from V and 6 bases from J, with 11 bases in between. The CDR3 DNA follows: TGTGCCAGCAGTGAAAGGGGTTTTGGTAATTCACCCCTCCACTTT. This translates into CASSERGFGNSPLHF.

In DNA, the CDR3 is TGTGCCAGCAGCTTAGCTGGGGAGGGAGAAAAACTGTTTTTT. Amino acid sequence: CASSLAGEGEKLFF. This sequence joins TRBV11-2 and TRBJ1-4; D ambiguous. Germline V gene data show CDR1 as SGHAT and CDR2 as FQNNGV. V shed 1 base and J shed 8 bases, with 11 bases lying between them. This CDR3 region has 14 residues.

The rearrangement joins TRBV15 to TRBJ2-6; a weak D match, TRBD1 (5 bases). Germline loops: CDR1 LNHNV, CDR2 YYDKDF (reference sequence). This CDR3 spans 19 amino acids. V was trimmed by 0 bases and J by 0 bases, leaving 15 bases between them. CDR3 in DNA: TGTGCCACCAGCAGAGATTCGCAGGGTAGTAGCTCTGGGGCCAACGTCCTGACTTTC. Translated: CATSRDSQGSSSGANVLTF. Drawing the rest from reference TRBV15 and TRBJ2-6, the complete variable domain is DAMVIQNPRYQVTQFGKPVTLSCSQTLNHNVMYWYQQKSSQAPKLLFHYYDKDFNNEADTPDNFQSRRPNTSFCFLDIRSPGLGDTAMYLCATSRDSQGSSSGANVLTFGAGSRLTVL.

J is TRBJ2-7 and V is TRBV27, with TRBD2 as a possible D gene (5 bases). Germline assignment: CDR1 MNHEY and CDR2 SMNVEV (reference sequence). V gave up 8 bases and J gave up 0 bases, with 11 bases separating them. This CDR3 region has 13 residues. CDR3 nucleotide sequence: TGTGCCAGCCCTCGAGGGAGCTCCTACGAGCAGTACTTC. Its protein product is CASPRGSSYEQYF.

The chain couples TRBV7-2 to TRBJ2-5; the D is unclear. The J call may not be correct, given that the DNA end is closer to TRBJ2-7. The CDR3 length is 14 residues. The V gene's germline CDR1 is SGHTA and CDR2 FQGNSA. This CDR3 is CASSDRSGWYEQYF. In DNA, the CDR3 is TGTGCCAGCAGCGACCGGTCTGGGTGGTACGAGCAGTACTTC.

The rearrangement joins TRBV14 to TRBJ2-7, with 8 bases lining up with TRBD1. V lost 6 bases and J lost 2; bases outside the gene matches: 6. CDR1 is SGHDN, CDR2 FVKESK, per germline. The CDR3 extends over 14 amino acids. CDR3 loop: CASRRGGQAYEQYF. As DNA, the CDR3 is TGTGCCAGCAGGCGTGGGGGACAGGCCTACGAGCAGTACTTC.

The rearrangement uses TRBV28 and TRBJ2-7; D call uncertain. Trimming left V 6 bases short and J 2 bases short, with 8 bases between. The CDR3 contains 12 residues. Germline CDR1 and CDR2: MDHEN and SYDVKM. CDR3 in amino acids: CASSHPTYEQYF. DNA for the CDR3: TGTGCCAGCAGCCACCCAACCTACGAGCAGTACTTC.

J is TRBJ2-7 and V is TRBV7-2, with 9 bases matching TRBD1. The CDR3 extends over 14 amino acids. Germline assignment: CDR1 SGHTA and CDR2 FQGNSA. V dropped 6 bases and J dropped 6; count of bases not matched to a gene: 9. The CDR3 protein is CASSPGQGGGEQYF. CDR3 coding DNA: TGTGCCAGCAGTCCGGGACAGGGCGGCGGCGAGCAGTACTTC.

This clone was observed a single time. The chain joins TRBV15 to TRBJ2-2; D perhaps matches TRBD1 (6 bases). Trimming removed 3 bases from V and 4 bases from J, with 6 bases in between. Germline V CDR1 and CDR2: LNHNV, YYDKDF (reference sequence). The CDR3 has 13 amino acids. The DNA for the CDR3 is TGTGCCACCAGCAGGGGGGCCACCGGGGAGCTGTTTTTT. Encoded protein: CATSRGATGELFF.

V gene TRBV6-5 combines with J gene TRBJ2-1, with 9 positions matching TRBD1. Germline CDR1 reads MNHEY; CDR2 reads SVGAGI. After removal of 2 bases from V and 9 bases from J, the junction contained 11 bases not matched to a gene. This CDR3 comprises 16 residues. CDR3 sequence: CASSYRTGTGMAEQFF. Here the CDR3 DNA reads TGTGCCAGCAGTTACCGGACCGGGACAGGGATGGCTGAGCAGTTCTTC.